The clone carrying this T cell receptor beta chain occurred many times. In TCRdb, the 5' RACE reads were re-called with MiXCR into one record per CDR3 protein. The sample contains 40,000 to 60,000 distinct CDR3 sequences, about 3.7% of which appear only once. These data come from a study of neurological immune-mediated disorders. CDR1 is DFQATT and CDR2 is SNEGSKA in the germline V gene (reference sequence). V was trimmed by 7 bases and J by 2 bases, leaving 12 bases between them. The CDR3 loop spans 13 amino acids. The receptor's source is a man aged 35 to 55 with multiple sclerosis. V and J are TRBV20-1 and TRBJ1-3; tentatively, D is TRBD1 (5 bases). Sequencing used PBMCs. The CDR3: CSVVQGTGNTIYF. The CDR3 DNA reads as TGCAGTGTGGTTCAGGGAACTGGAAACACCATATATTTT.